This T cell receptor beta chain was sequenced for a study of cytomegalovirus exposure and HLA in healthy donors. Study observations and caveats: A reported reduction in N-insertions relative to the approximately 670-donor mean was seen in an Asian-associated ancestry cluster in a later analysis. The study recorded over 150 TCR beta chains that were cytomegalovirus-associated.

Note on this clone: Its antigen is not known.

Primers for the PCR totalled 60 Vbeta and 13 Jbeta. The assay was immunoSEQ multiplex PCR, and TCRdb's table has in-frame clones only and misses some. The sample holds 170,000 or so clones; around nine tenths are singletons and the top ten take 1.5% to 2%. The CDR3 is made up of 14 amino acids. CDR1 is MDHEN, CDR2 SYDVKM, per germline. The ends were cut back, 6 bases at V and 2 bases at J, with 14 bases in the middle. What was sequenced was PBMCs. This sequence joins TRBV28 and TRBJ2-7; a weak D match, TRBD2 (6 bases). This receptor was taken from a woman younger than 35 in good health and CMV-seronegative. This CDR3 is CASRPSGEAYEQYF. The CDR3, as DNA: TGTGCCAGCAGGCCATCCGGGGAGGCCTACGAGCAGTACTTC.